This TCR beta chain was captured by sequencing in a study of blood T cell repertoires in COVID-19. On the study more broadly: Collection of acute and convalescent COVID-19 samples took place in the United States, Italy and Spain. Sample material is recorded as cDNA or gDNA derived from T cells, B-cell-depleted T cells, or PBMCs.

TCRdb keeps only in-frame clones here, not all; method: immunoSEQ multiplex PCR. The sample records roughly 130,000 clones, more than 75% being singletons. The CDR3 covers 13 residues. Germline loops: CDR1 GTSNPN, CDR2 SVGIG (reference sequence). V lost 3 bases to trimming and J lost 6 bases; unmatched junction nucleotides: 2. This TCR was sampled from a woman between 55 and 75 years old with acute or convalescent COVID-19. Sequencing was performed on peripheral blood. The gene calls are TRBV30 and TRBJ2-1; TRBD2 agrees at 10 bases. CDR3 residues: CAWRTSGRNEQFF. CDR3 nucleotides: TGTGCCTGGAGGACTAGCGGGCGCAATGAGCAGTTCTTC. Full variable domain (remainder filled in from reference TRBV30 and TRBJ2-1): SQTIHQWPATLVQPVGSPLSLECTVEGTSNPNLYWYRQAAGRGLQLLFYSVGIGQISSEVPQNLSASRPQDRQFILSSKKLLLSDSGFYLCAWRTSGRNEQFFGPGTRLTVL.